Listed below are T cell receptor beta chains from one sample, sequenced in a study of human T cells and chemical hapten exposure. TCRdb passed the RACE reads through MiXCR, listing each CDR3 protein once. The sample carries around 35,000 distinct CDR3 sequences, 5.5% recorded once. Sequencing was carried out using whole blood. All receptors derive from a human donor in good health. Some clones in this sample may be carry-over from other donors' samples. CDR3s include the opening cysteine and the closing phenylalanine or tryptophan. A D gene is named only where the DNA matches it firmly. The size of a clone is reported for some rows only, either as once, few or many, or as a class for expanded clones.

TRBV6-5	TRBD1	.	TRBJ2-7	TGTGCCAGCAGTCCGGTCGGACAGGGTAGCCTCCAGTACTTC	CASSPVGQGSLQYF
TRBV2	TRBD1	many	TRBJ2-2	TGTGCCAGCAGACTACTGGACAGGGAGTCCGGGGAGCTGTTTTTT	CASRLLDRESGELFF
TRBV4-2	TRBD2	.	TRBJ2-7	TGTGCCAGCAGCCAAGATCGGGGGGACGATTACTCCTACGAGCAGTACTTC	CASSQDRGDDYSYEQYF
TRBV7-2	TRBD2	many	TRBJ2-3	TGTGCCAGCAGCTTAGGTAGCGGGGTATATACAGATACGCAGTATTTT	CASSLGSGVYTDTQYF
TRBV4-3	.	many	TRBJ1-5	TGCGCCAGCAGCCTTCGATACACCTGGCGGCCGACAGCTTATAGCAATCAGCCCCAGCATTTT	CASSLRYTWRPTAYSNQPQHF
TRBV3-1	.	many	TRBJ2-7	TGTGCCAGCAGCCAGCTGGCGGGGAACGAGCAGTACTTC	CASSQLAGNEQYF
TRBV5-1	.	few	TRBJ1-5	TGCGCCAGCAGCGCAGGGGACAGCAATCAGCCCCAGCATTTT	CASSAGDSNQPQHF
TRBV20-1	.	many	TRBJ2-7	TGCAGTTCCTTGCATGGGATCTCCTACGAGCAGTACTTC	CSSLHGISYEQYF
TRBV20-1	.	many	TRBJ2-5	TGCAGTGCTAGAGATCCAGCGCTTCAAGAGACCCAGTACTTC	CSARDPALQETQYF
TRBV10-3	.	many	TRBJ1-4	TGTGCCATCAGTGAGTCAGGTGAAAAACTGTTTTTT	CAISESGEKLFF
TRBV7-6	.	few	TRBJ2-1	TGTGCCAGCACCCGAAATACAGGAGCCTACAATGAGCAGTTCTTC	CASTRNTGAYNEQFF
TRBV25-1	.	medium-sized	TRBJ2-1	TGTGCCAGCAGTGCGAATCGTGAGCAGTTCTTC	CASSANREQFF
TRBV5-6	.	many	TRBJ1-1	TGTGCCAGCAGCCGCAGGGGTGAAGCTTTCTTT	CASSRRGEAFF
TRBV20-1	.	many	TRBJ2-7	TGCAGTGCTAGTAGTGGTTACGAGCAGTACTTC	CSASSGYEQYF
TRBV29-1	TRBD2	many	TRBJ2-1	TGCAGCGTTGATGGGCTAGCGGGCAAATTTAACAATGAGCAGTTCTTC	CSVDGLAGKFNNEQFF
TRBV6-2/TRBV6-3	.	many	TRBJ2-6	TGTGCCAGCAGTTACTCGAGCTCTGGGGCCAACGTCCTGACTTTC	CASSYSSSGANVLTF
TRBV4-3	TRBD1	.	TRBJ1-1	TGCGCCAGCAGCCAAGAGATGGGGACAGGGGGAAGGACTGAAGCTTTCTTT	CASSQEMGTGGRTEAFF
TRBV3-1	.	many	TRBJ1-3	TGTGCCAGCAGCCAATATGGGTCGGAAGGAAACACCATATATTTT	CASSQYGSEGNTIYF